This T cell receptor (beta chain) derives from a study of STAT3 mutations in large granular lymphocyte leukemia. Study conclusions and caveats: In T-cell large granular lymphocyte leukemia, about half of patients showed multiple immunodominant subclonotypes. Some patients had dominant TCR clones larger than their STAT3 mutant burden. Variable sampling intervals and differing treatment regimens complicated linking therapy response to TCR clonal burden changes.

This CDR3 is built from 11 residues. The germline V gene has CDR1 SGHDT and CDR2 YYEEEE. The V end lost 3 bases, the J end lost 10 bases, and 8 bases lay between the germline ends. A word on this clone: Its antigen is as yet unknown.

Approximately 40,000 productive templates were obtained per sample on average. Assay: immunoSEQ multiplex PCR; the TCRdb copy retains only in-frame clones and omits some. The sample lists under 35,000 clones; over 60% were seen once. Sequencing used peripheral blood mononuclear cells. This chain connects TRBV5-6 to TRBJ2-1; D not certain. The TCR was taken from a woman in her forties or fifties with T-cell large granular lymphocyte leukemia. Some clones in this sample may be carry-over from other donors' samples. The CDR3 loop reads CASSSKGEQFF. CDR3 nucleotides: TGTGCCAGCAGCTCGAAGGGAGAGCAGTTCTTC.